These 26 T cell receptor beta chains originate from one sample sequenced in a study of regulatory T cells in long-lasting Graves disease. The TCR beta library used iRepertoire HTBI primers with Arm-PCR amplification of CDR3. TCRdb passed the multiplex PCR reads through MiXCR, listing each CDR3 protein once. Counted here are some 320,000 distinct CDR3 sequences, about 20% occurring once; the ten biggest clones make up less than 45%. Time point reported: newly diagnosed GD, antithyroid drugs for less than 3 months. RNA extracted from PBMCs served as the sequencing template. The input for sequencing was peripheral blood mononuclear cells (PBMCs), taken at new diagnosis, from a patient treated with antithyroid drugs. All receptors come from a female donor with Graves disease.

Many counts were recorded for this clonotype. This rearrangement joins TRBV30 to TRBJ2-3; TRBD2 matches 11 bases. The CDR3 sequence is 17 residues long. In germline, CDR1 is GTSNPN, CDR2 SVGIG (reference sequence). V lost 2 bases and J lost 2; bases outside the gene matches: 9. CDR3 loop: CAWSSPLLAGDTDTQYF. The DNA of the CDR3 is TGTGCCTGGAGTTCCCCCCTACTAGCGGGGGACACAGATACGCAGTATTTT. The entire variable domain, with the rest obtained from reference TRBV30 and TRBJ2-3, is as follows: SQTIHQWPATLVQPVGSPLSLECTVEGTSNPNLYWYRQAAGRGLQLLFYSVGIGQISSEVPQNLSASRPQDRQFILSSKKLLLSDSGFYLCAWSSPLLAGDTDTQYFGPGTRLTVL.

This clonotype was seen a handful of times. The V gene is TRBV5-1, the J gene TRBJ2-3; 10 positions match TRBD1. The germline gives CDR1 SGHRS, CDR2 YFSETQ. CDR3 length: 15 amino acids. Trimming at V came to 2 bases and at J to 2 bases, leaving 2 bases not matched to a gene. The CDR3 spells CASSFGTGATDTQYF. In DNA, the CDR3 is TGCGCCAGCAGCTTTGGGACAGGGGCCACAGATACGCAGTATTTT.

This clonotype was seen many times. V and J are TRBV19 and TRBJ1-5, with TRBD1 as a possible D gene (6 bases). Germline lookup yields CDR1 LNHDA and CDR2 SQIVND (reference sequence). The V and J ends lost 4 bases and 4 bases respectively, with 17 bases between them. CDR3 length: 16 amino acids. Here the CDR3 DNA reads TGTGCCAGTAGTACCCGCCAAAATCAGGGGAATCAGCCCCAGCATTTT. It codes for CASSTRQNQGNQPQHF.

Ten or more counts support this clonotype. The rearrangement joins TRBV20-1 to TRBJ2-5, with D maybe TRBD1 (6 bases). V was cut by 6 bases and J by 2 bases, with 16 bases left in between. This CDR3 has 14 amino acids. Germline CDR1 reads DFQATT; CDR2 reads SNEGSKA (reference sequence). CDR3 nucleotide sequence: TGCAGTGCACATGGACAGCTCCTACAAGAGACCCAGTACTTC. Protein: CSAHGQLLQETQYF.

Many counts were recorded for this clonotype. The chain employs TRBV28 and TRBJ2-1; tentative D call: TRBD2 (6 bases). The length of the CDR3 is 13 residues. V dropped 1 base and J dropped 8 bases, with 9 bases sitting between them. The germline gives CDR1 MDHEN, CDR2 SYDVKM. CDR3 sequence: CASSLSGDDEQFF. In nucleotides, the CDR3 is TGTGCCAGCAGTTTATCGGGGGACGATGAGCAGTTCTTC. Based on the CDR3 plus reference TRBV28 and TRBJ2-1, the full variable domain is DVKVTQSSRYLVKRTGEKVFLECVQDMDHENMFWYRQDPGLGLRLIYFSYDVKMKEKGDIPEGYSVSREKKERFSLILESASTNQTSMYLCASSLSGDDEQFFGPGTRLTVL.

Many counts were recorded for this clonotype. This chain connects TRBV28 to TRBJ1-4; D gene ambiguous. Germline lookup yields CDR1 MDHEN and CDR2 SYDVKM. CDR3 length: 15 amino acids. The germline V and J ends were trimmed by 6 bases and 7 bases, with 18 bases remaining between them. CDR3 in amino acids: CASRPPEGLREKLFF. The CDR3, as DNA: TGTGCCAGCAGACCTCCGGAGGGTTTACGTGAAAAACTGTTTTTT.

This clonotype was detected ten times or more. The chain couples TRBV6-1 to TRBJ1-1; D gene ambiguous. Germline V CDR1 and CDR2: MNHNS, SASEGT. V lost 5 bases, J lost 4 bases, and 20 bases lay in between. CDR3 length equals 16 residues. The CDR3 here is CASSPRTVSEVTEAFF. The CDR3 nucleotides are TGTGCCAGCAGTCCCCGTACGGTTTCGGAGGTCACTGAAGCTTTCTTT.

The table lists this clonotype with many counts. This chain connects TRBV6-2 or TRBV6-3 to TRBJ2-3; D unresolved. CDR3 length: 16 residues. V lost 5 bases, J lost 5 bases, and 20 bases lay in between. Germline lookup yields CDR1 MNHEY and CDR2 SVGEGT. The DNA for the CDR3 is TGTGCCAGCAGTGCTTCTTGGCAGGAACGTGAAGATACGCAGTATTTT. Amino acid sequence: CASSASWQEREDTQYF.

As regards this clonotype: A much larger clonotype is one base distant, so this may be a read error. As DNA, the CDR3 is TGTGCCAGCAGTTTATCCGAGGCGGGAGAGGGGGAGCTCTTC. Encoded protein: CASSLSEAGEGELF. This chain joins TRBV27 and TRBJ2-1, with D maybe TRBD2 (7 bases). Germline V gene lookup returns CDR1 MNHEY and CDR2 SMNVEV (reference sequence). CDR3 length equals 14 residues.

This clonotype was detected many times. The rearrangement uses TRBV12-3 or TRBV12-4 and TRBJ2-7; 11 bases are a match to TRBD2. J gave up 0 bases and V 6 bases, and 4 bases lay outside the gene matches. The CDR3 has 15 residues. The CDR3 DNA reads as TGTGCCAGCAGGGCTACTAGCGGGAGCTCCTACGAGCAGTACTTC. Its translation: CASRATSGSSYEQYF.

This clonotype appeared a few times. The chain combines TRBV12-5 with TRBJ1-1; D perhaps matches TRBD1 (5 bases). CDR3 length: 12 amino acids. Trimming pared 1 base from V and 5 bases from J, leaving 5 bases between. In germline, CDR1 is LGHNT, CDR2 FRNRAP. CDR3 sequence: CASGLGGTEAFF. CDR3 DNA: TGTGCTAGTGGTTTGGGGGGGACTGAAGCTTTCTTT. Variable domain in full (rest from reference TRBV12-5 and TRBJ1-1): DARVTQTPRHKVTEMGQEVTMRCQPILGHNTVFWYRQTMMQGLELLAYFRNRAPLDDSGMPKDRFSAEMPDATLATLKIQPSEPRDSAVYFCASGLGGTEAFFGQGTRLTVV.

Remarks on this clonotype: A much larger clone lies one base from this, so it may be a read error. The CDR3 ends on some other residue instead of the conserved phenylalanine or tryptophan, so this is likely a read error. J is TRBJ2-3 and V is TRBV7-2; D possibly uses TRBD1 or TRBD2 (7 bases each). Trimming removed 4 bases from V and 3 bases from J, with 14 bases in between. Germline CDR1 is SGHTA and CDR2 is FQGNSA. There are 15 residues in the CDR3. CDR3 in DNA: TGTGCCAGCAGCTCCAGACAGGGAGGGACAGATACGCAGTATTTG. This translates into CASSSRQGGTDTQYL.

The chain couples TRBV2 to TRBJ1-2; possibly TRBD1 for D (5 bases). The germline V and J ends were trimmed by 3 bases and 4 bases, with 18 bases remaining between them. This CDR3 is 16 amino acids long. CDR1 and CDR2 from the germline V gene are SNHLY and FYNNEI. In DNA, the CDR3 is TGTGCCAGCAGTGATCCCCCGGGAGGGGAAGGCTATGGCTACACCTTC. It yields the protein CASSDPPGGEGYGYTF.

This clonotype came up many times. This sequence joins TRBV24-1 and TRBJ2-1, with 8 bases matching TRBD2. This CDR3 spans 15 amino acids. The junction had 6 bases not matched to a gene; V was cut back by 3 bases and J by 6 bases. Germline V CDR1 and CDR2: KGHDR, SFDVKD. In DNA form, the CDR3 reads TGTGCCACCAGTGATATTAGCGGGGATCCCAATGAGCAGTTCTTC. This encodes CATSDISGDPNEQFF.

This clonotype appeared many times. This chain uses TRBV28 with TRBJ1-2, with 8 bases that match TRBD1. The CDR3 loop spans 11 amino acids. V was clipped by 6 bases and J by 8 bases; unmatched bases: 2. Germline lookup yields CDR1 MDHEN and CDR2 SYDVKM. The CDR3 protein is CASRGQAGYTF. Here the CDR3 DNA reads TGTGCCAGCAGGGGACAGGCGGGCTACACCTTC.

This clonotype was detected many times. CDR3 in amino acids: CASLSGSYNEQFF. CDR3 in DNA: TGTGCCAGCCTCTCTGGTTCCTACAATGAGCAGTTCTTC. The chain is built from TRBV6-2 or TRBV6-3 and TRBJ2-1; D call uncertain. Trimming removed 8 bases at V and 1 base at J, with 9 bases between. CDR1 is MNHEY, CDR2 SVGEGT, per germline. The CDR3 spans 13 residues.

The chain uses TRBV6-1 and TRBJ1-1; D is uncertain. Germline lookup yields CDR1 MNHNS and CDR2 SASEGT. The CDR3 contains 11 residues. Trimming left V 3 bases short and J 10 bases short, with 9 bases between. The chain's CDR3 is CASSDGRVAFF. CDR3 nucleotide sequence: TGTGCCAGCAGTGATGGACGAGTAGCTTTCTTT.

This clonotype turned up a few times. This chain links TRBV14 with TRBJ1-4; 8 bases align to TRBD1. Germline CDR1 and CDR2: SGHDN and FVKESK. This CDR3 has 18 residues. Losses at the gene ends were 0 bases for V and 4 bases for J; bases not matched to a gene: 10. The CDR3 DNA follows: TGTGCCAGCAGCCAAGAAGGGGCGCAGGGGGCCGGTAATGAAAAACTGTTTTTT. It encodes CASSQEGAQGAGNEKLFF.

Many counts were recorded for this clonotype. The rearrangement links TRBV19 to TRBJ2-1; 7 bases line up with TRBD1. Germline V gives CDR1 LNHDA, CDR2 SQIVND (reference sequence). There are 15 residues in the CDR3. With 6 bases clipped from V and 3 bases from J, the junction kept 8 bases outside the gene matches. CDR3 sequence: CASRRTGTDYNEQFF. Here the CDR3 DNA reads TGTGCCAGTAGGCGCACCGGGACAGACTACAATGAGCAGTTCTTC.

This clonotype was found a few times. The V call is TRBV25-1, the J call TRBJ2-1, with TRBD1 identical over 10 bases. CDR1 MGHDK and CDR2 SYGVNS come from the germline V gene. J gave up 4 bases and V 2 bases, and 5 bases lay outside the gene matches. The length of the CDR3 is 16 residues. The CDR3 sequence: CASSEPGTGAYNEQFF. CDR3 bases: TGTGCCAGCAGTGAACCCGGGACAGGGGCTTACAATGAGCAGTTCTTC.

The chain carries TRBV2 and TRBJ2-3; 9 bases align to TRBD2. There are 14 residues in the CDR3. V was pared by 9 bases and J by 0 bases, with 4 bases of the junction left unmatched. CDR1 SNHLY and CDR2 FYNNEI come from the germline V gene. This CDR3 reads CARTSGTSTDTQYF. The CDR3 DNA reads as TGTGCCAGGACTAGCGGCACCAGCACAGATACGCAGTATTTT.

There are many counts of this clonotype. The chain links TRBV6-1 to TRBJ1-6, with TRBD1 as a possible D gene (6 bases). V was trimmed by 7 bases and J by 5 bases, leaving 9 bases between them. There are 13 residues in the CDR3. Per the germline V gene, CDR1 is MNHNS and CDR2 is SASEGT. In nucleotides, the CDR3 is TGTGCCAGCAATAACAGGGATAATTCACCCCTCCACTTT. It yields the protein CASNNRDNSPLHF.

The gene calls are TRBV2 and TRBJ2-3, with D tentatively TRBD2 (6 bases). This CDR3 contains 16 residues. CDR1 SNHLY and CDR2 FYNNEI come from the germline V gene. V lost 7 bases and J lost 4, with 21 bases in between. CDR3 in amino acids: CASMNPGLATSDTQYF. Here the CDR3 DNA reads TGTGCCAGCATGAACCCGGGACTCGCGACCTCAGATACGCAGTATTTT.

This clonotype appeared many times. J is TRBJ2-5 and V is TRBV19, with D unresolved. V lost 7 bases and J lost 4, with 19 bases in between. In germline, CDR1 is LNHDA, CDR2 SQIVND (reference sequence). The CDR3 runs 15 residues. CDR3 coding DNA: TGTGCCAGTAATCAAGGGATTTTAGGCGGAGAGACCCAGTACTTC. Its protein product is CASNQGILGGETQYF.

The J gene is TRBJ2-3, the V gene TRBV7-2; 12 bases map to TRBD2. The CDR3 has 16 amino acids. Trimming took 4 bases from V and 1 from J; bases not matched to a gene: 3. Looked up from germline, CDR1 is SGHTA and CDR2 is FQGNSA. CDR3: CASSYGLAGRTDTQYF. The CDR3, as DNA: TGTGCCAGCAGCTACGGACTAGCGGGACGCACAGATACGCAGTATTTT.

The rearrangement links TRBV11-2 to TRBJ1-1, with D hard to call. Trimming removed 4 bases at V and 1 base at J, with 10 bases between. CDR1 is SGHAT, CDR2 FQNNGV, per germline. CDR3 length: 14 residues. The CDR3 coding sequence is TGTGCCAGCAGCTCCCTCCACCCGAACACTGAAGCTTTCTTT. Translated: CASSSLHPNTEAFF.